The next 5 T cell receptor beta chains were all read from a single sample in a study of blood T cell repertoires in COVID-19. Sequencing used immunoSEQ multiplex PCR; TCRdb keeps in-frame clones, though not all of them. The table records under 200,000 clones, about 85% of them present only once. Sequenced material: peripheral blood. The receptors come from a woman aged 65 to 85 with COVID-19, enrolled during active disease.

CDR3 region: CASSQQPLRGTGELFF. CDR3 in DNA: TGTGCCAGCAGCCAACAACCGCTCAGGGGCACCGGGGAGCTGTTTTTT. The chain is built from TRBV14 and TRBJ2-2; possible D gene TRBD1, 6 bases. V shed 2 bases and J shed 4 bases, with 14 bases lying between them. Germline assignment: CDR1 SGHDN and CDR2 FVKESK. This CDR3 has 16 residues.

The CDR3 DNA reads TGCAGTGCTCCAGACTATGGCTACACCTTC. Translation: CSAPDYGYTF. This sequence joins TRBV20-1 and TRBJ1-2; D gene uncertain. Trimming stripped 5 bases from V and 3 bases from J, with 4 bases between. This CDR3 has 10 amino acids. Germline values: CDR1 DFQATT, CDR2 SNEGSKA (reference sequence).

The chain joins TRBV7-9 to TRBJ1-5, with D maybe TRBD1 (5 bases). This CDR3 has 16 amino acids. Trimming cost V 5 bases and J 0 bases, with 14 bases left between them. The germline gives CDR1 SEHNR, CDR2 FQNEAQ (reference sequence). Written as DNA, the CDR3 is TGTGCCAGCAGCCCCCGGGGGGGTTATAGCAATCAGCCCCAGCATTTT. Translation gives CASSPRGGYSNQPQHF.

This CDR3 is CASSLGVDSPLHF. CDR3 nucleotide sequence: TGTGCCAGCAGCTTAGGAGTGGATTCACCCCTCCACTTT. The gene calls are TRBV7-6 and TRBJ1-6; D unresolved. Germline V gives CDR1 SGHVS, CDR2 FNYEAQ. CDR3 length equals 13 residues. The V and J ends lost 1 base and 8 bases respectively, with 6 bases between them.

V is TRBV30 and J is TRBJ1-1; 7 nucleotides match TRBD1. CDR1 and CDR2 (germline): GTSNPN, SVGIG (reference sequence). Germline trimming cut 7 bases from V and 2 bases from J; bases unmatched to any gene: 7. The CDR3 extends over 13 amino acids. The chain's CDR3 is CASTTGPNTEAFF. In nucleotides, the CDR3 is TGTGCCTCCACGACAGGGCCTAACACTGAAGCTTTCTTT.